The rows below give T cell receptor beta chains drawn from one sample of a study of tumor T cells in aggressive B-cell lymphoma. Produced via immunoSEQ multiplex PCR; TCRdb's table is partial and in-frame only. The sample holds around 5,800 clones, 70% to 85% seen once. The material sequenced was tumor tissue. These receptors came from an adult with diffuse large B cell lymphoma. Both conserved end residues are part of each CDR3. The order of the fields is D gene, J gene, clone size, V gene, CDR3 protein, CDR3 DNA. D genes are given only for firm matches. Clone size appears in some rows only: once, few, many, or a class for an expanded clone.

>.|TRBJ2-6|.|TRBV7-9
CASSRSRVAGANVLTF
TGTGCCAGCAGCCGGAGCAGGGTGGCTGGGGCCAACGTCCTGACTTTC
>.|TRBJ1-2|.|TRBV27
CASSPTWGGRHGYTF
TGTGCCAGCAGCCCGACCTGGGGGGGACGGCATGGCTACACCTTC
>.|TRBJ1-6|.|TRBV28
CASSFDHRFSYNSPLHF
TGTGCCAGCAGTTTCGATCACAGATTCTCCTATAATTCACCCCTCCACTTT
>.|TRBJ1-4|.|TRBV6-5
CASSYEVSGEKLFF
TGTGCCAGCAGTTACGAAGTGTCCGGTGAAAAACTGTTTTTT
>TRBD1|TRBJ1-1|.|TRBV18
CASSPGQGVAEAFF
TGTGCCAGCTCACCGGGACAGGGAGTAGCTGAAGCTTTCTTT
>TRBD1|TRBJ2-7|few|TRBV5-1
CASSIGQGTYEQYF
TGCGCCAGCAGCATTGGACAGGGGACCTACGAGCAGTACTTC
>.|TRBJ2-7|.|TRBV11-2
CASTTQGLYEQYF
TGTGCCAGCACCACTCAAGGACTATACGAGCAGTACTTC
>TRBD2|TRBJ2-3|.|TRBV2
CASSVRLAGKDTQYF
TGTGCCAGCAGTGTGCGACTAGCGGGAAAAGATACGCAGTATTTT
>.|TRBJ1-4|.|TRBV7-9
CASSYGWGGEKLFF
TGTGCCAGCAGCTACGGCTGGGGGGGTGAAAAACTGTTTTTT
>.|TRBJ2-7|.|TRBV4-3
CASSQGATYEQYF
TGCGCCAGCAGCCAAGGGGCCACGTACGAGCAGTACTTC
>.|TRBJ2-7|.|TRBV5-5
CASSLHRATDEQYF
TGTGCCAGCAGCTTACACAGGGCAACAGACGAGCAGTACTTC
>.|TRBJ2-2|.|TRBV7-2
CASSLLRGQGGELFF
TGTGCCAGCAGCTTATTGCGGGGGCAAGGGGGGGAGCTGTTTTTT
>TRBD2|TRBJ2-1|.|TRBV9
CASSEGTRLFDEQFF
TGTGCCAGCAGCGAGGGGACTAGACTTTTCGATGAGCAGTTCTTC
>.|TRBJ2-4|.|TRBV27
CASSLSKDGQGIQYF
TGTGCCAGCAGTTTATCGAAGGATGGCCAGGGCATTCAGTACTTC
>TRBD2|TRBJ2-1|.|TRBV6-5
CASRPGLASDEQFF
TGTGCCAGCAGACCGGGACTAGCGAGCGATGAGCAGTTCTTC
>.|TRBJ1-5|.|TRBV7-6
CASSQGTGRSQPQHF
TGTGCCAGCAGCCAAGGCACAGGGAGATCTCAGCCCCAGCATTTT
>TRBD1|TRBJ1-5|.|TRBV7-8
CASSFRDRGGQPQHF
TGTGCCAGCAGCTTCCGGGACAGGGGTGGTCAGCCCCAGCATTTT
>TRBD2|TRBJ2-5|.|TRBV7-8
CASSLFGTSGETQYF
TGTGCCAGCAGCTTGTTCGGGACTAGCGGGGAGACCCAGTACTTC
>TRBD2|TRBJ2-1|.|TRBV6-1
CASSRLAGGPEQFF
TGTGCCAGCAGTCGACTAGCGGGAGGACCTGAGCAGTTCTTC
>TRBD2|TRBJ2-1|.|TRBV13
CASSSITGLAGGSSYNEQFF
TGTGCCAGCAGCTCAATAACCGGGCTAGCGGGAGGAAGCTCCTACAATGAGCAGTTCTTC
>TRBD2|TRBJ2-3|.|TRBV28
CASSPGGTPRDTQYF
TGTGCCAGCAGTCCCGGGGGGACTCCCAGGGATACGCAGTATTTT
>.|TRBJ1-6|.|TRBV9
CASSVEGRVSPLHF
TGTGCCAGCAGCGTAGAAGGCAGGGTTTCACCCCTCCACTTT
>.|TRBJ2-2|.|TRBV4-2
CASSEGVLGGELFF
TGTGCCAGCAGTGAAGGGGTCCTGGGGGGGGAGCTGTTTTTT
>TRBD1|TRBJ2-7|.|TRBV5-4
CASTYRGHEQYF
TGTGCCAGCACCTACAGGGGACACGAGCAGTACTTC
>.|TRBJ2-7|.|TRBV5-6
CASSLVQGYEQYF
TGTGCCAGCAGCTTGGTCCAGGGCTACGAGCAGTACTTC
>.|TRBJ1-1|.|TRBV6-6
CASSLGGGNTEAFF
TGTGCCAGCAGCCTCGGGGGGGGCAACACTGAAGCTTTCTTT
>.|TRBJ2-2|.|TRBV28
CASTSTGELFF
TGTGCCAGCACATCCACCGGGGAGCTGTTTTTT
>TRBD2|TRBJ2-1|.|TRBV9
CASSVVVSGREQFF
TGTGCCAGCAGCGTAGTAGTTAGCGGGAGGGAGCAGTTCTTC
>TRBD2|TRBJ2-3|few|TRBV4-1
CASSRLGLAVDTQYF
TGCGCCAGCAGCCGATTAGGACTAGCGGTAGATACGCAGTATTTT
>TRBD2|TRBJ2-3|.|TRBV13
CASSLGYTSGRDTQYF
TGTGCCAGCAGCTTAGGTTATACTAGCGGGAGAGATACGCAGTATTTT
>TRBD2|TRBJ2-3|.|TRBV7-3
CASSLRDYSTDTQYF
TGTGCCAGCAGCTTACGGGACTACAGCACAGATACGCAGTATTTT
>.|TRBJ1-4|few|TRBV7-9
CASQNLALNEKLFF
TGTGCCAGCCAAAATCTAGCGCTTAATGAAAAACTGTTTTTT
>.|TRBJ1-5|.|TRBV30
CAWSLGANDQPQHF
TGTGCCTGGAGTCTAGGGGCGAATGATCAGCCCCAGCATTTT